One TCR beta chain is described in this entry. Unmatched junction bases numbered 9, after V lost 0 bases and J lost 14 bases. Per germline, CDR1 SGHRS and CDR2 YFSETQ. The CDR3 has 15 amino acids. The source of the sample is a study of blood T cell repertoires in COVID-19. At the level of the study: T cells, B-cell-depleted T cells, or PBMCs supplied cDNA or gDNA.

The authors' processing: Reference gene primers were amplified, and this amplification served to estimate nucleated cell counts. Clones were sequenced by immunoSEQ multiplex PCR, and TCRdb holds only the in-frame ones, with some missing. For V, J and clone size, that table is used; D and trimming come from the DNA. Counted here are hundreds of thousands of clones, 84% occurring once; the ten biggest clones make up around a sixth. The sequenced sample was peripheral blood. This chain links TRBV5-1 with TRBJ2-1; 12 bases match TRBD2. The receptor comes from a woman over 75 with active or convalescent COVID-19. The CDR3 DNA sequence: TGCGCCAGCAGCTTGGGCCTAGCGGGAGGGTTTTCGGAGTTCTTC. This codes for CASSLGLAGGFSEFF.